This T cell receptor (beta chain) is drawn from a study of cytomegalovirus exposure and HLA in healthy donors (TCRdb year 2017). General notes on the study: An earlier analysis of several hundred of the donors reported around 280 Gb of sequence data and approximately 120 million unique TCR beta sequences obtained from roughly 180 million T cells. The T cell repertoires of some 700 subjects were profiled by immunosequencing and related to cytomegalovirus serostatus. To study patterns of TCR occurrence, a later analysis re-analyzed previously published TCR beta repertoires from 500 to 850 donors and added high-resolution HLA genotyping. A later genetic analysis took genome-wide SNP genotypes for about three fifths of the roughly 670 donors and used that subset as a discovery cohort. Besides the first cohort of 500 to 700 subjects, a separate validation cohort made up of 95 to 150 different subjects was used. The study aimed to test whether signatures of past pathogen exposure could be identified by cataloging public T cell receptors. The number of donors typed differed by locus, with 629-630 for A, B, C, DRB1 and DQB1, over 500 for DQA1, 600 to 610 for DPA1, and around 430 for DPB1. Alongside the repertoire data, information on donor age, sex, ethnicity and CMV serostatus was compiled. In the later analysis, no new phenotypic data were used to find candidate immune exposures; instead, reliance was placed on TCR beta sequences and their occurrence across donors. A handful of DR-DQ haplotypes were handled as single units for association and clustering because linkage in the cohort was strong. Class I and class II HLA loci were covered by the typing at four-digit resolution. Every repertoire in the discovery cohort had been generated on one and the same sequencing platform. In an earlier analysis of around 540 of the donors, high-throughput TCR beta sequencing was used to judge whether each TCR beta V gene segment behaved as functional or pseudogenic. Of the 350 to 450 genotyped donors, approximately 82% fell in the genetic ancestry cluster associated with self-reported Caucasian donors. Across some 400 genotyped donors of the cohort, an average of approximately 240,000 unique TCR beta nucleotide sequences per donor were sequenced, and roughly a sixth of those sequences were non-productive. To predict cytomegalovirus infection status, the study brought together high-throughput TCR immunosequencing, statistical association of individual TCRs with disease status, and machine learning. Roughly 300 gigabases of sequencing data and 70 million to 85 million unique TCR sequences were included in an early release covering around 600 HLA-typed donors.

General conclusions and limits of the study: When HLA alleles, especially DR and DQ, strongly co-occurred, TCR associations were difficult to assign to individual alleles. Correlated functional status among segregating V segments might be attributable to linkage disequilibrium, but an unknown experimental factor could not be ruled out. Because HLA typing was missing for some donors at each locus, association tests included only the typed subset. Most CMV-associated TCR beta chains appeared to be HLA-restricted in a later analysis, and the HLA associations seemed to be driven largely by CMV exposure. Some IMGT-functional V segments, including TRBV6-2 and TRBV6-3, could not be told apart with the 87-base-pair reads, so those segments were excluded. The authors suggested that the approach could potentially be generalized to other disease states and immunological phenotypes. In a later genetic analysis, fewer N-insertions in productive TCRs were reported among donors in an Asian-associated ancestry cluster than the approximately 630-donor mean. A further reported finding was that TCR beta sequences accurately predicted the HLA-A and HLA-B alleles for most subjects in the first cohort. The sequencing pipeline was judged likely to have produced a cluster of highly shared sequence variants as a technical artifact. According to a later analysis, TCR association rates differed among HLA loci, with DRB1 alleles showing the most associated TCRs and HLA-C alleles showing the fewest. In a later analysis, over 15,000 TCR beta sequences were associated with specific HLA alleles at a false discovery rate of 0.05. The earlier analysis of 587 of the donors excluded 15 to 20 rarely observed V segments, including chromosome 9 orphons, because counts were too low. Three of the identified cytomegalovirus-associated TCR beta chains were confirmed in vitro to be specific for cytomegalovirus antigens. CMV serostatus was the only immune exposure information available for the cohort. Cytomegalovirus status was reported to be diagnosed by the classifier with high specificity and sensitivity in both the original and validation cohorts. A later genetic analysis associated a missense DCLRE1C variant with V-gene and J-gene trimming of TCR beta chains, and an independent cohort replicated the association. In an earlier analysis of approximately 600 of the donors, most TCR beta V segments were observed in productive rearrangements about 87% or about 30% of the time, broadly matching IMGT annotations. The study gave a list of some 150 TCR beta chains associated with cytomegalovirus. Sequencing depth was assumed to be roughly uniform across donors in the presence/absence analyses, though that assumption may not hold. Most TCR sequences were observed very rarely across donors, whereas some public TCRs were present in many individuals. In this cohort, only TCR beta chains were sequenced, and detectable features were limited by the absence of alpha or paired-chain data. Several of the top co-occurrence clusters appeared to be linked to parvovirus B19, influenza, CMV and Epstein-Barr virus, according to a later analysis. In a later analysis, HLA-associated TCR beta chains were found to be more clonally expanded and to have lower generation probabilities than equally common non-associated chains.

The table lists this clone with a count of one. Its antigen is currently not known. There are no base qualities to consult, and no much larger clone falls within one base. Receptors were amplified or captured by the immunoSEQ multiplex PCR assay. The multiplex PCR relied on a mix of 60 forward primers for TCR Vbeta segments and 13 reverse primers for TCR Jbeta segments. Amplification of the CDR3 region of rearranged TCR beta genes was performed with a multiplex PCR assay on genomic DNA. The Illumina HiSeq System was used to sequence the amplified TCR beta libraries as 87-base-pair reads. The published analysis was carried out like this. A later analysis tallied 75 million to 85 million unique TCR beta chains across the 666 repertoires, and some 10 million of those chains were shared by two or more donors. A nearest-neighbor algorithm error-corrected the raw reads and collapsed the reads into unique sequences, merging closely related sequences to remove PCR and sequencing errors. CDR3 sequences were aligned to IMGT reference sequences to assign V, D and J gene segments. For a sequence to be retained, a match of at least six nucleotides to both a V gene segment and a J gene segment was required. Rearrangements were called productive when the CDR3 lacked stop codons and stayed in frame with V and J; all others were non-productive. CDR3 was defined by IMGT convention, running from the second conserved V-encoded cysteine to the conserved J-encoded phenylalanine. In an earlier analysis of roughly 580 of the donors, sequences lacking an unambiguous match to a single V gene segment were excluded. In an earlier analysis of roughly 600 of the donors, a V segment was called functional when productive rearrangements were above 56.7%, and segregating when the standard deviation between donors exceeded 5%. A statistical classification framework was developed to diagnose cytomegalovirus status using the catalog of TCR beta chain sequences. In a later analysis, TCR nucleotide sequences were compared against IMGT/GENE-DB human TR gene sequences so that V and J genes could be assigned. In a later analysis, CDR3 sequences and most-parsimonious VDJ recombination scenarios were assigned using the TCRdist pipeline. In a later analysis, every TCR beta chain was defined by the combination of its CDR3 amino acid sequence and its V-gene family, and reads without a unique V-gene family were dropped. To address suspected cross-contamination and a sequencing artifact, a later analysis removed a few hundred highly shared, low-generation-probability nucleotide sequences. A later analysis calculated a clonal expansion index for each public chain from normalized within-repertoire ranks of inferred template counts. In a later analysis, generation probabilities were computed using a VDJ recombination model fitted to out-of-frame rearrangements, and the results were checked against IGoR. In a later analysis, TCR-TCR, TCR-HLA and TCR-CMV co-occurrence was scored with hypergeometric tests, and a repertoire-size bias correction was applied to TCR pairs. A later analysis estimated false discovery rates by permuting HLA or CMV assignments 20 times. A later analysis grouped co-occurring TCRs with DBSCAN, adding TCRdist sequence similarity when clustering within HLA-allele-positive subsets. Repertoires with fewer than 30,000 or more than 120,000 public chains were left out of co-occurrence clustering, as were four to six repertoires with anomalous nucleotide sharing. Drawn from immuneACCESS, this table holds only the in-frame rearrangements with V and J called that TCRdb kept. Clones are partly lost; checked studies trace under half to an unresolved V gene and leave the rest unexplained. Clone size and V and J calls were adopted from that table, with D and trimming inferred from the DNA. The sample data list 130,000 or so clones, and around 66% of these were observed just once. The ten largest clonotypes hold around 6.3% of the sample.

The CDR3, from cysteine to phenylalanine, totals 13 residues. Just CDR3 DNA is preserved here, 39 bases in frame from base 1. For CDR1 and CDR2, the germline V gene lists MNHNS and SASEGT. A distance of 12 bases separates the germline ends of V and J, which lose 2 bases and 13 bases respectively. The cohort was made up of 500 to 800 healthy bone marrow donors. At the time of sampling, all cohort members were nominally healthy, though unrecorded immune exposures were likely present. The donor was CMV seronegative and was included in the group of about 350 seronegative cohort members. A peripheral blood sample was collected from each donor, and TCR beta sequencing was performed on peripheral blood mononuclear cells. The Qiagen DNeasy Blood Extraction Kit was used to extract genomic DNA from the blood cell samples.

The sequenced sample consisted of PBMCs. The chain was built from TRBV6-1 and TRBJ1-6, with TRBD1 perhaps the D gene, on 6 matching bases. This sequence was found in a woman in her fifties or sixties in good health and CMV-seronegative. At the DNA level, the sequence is TGTGCCAGCAGTGAATTCAGGGGACGGCCCCTCCACTTT. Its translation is CASSEFRGRPLHF.